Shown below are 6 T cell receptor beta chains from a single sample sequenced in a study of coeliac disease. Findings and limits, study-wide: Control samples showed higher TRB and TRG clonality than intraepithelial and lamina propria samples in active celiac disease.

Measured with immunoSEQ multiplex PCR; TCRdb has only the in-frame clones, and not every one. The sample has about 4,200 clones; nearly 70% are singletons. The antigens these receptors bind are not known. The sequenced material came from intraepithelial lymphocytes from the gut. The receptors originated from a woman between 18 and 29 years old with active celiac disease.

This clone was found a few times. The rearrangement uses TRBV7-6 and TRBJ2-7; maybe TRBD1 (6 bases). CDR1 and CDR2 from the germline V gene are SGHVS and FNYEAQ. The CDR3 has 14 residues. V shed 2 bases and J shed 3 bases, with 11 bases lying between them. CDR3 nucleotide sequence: TGTGCCAGCAGCTTACAGGCAGGGGACTACGAGCAGTACTTC. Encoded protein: CASSLQAGDYEQYF.

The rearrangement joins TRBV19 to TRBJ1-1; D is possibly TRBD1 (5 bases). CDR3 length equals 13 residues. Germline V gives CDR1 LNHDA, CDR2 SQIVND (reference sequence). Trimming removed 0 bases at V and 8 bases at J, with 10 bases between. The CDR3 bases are TGTGCCAGTAGTATAGATCCTAGGACAGAAGCTTTCTTT. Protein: CASSIDPRTEAFF.

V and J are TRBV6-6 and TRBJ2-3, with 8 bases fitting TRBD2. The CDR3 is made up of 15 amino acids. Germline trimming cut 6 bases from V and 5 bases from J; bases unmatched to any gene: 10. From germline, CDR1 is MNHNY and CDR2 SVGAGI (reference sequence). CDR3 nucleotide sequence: TGTGCCAGCAGGACGCTCGGGGGGGCCGTAGATACGCAGTATTTT. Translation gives CASRTLGGAVDTQYF.

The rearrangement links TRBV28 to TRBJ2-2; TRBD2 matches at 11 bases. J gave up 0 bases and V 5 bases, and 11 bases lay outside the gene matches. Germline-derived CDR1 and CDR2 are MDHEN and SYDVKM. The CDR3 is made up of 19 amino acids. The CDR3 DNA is TGTGCCAGCAGTACCTTACTAGCGGGGGATGAGACGAACACCGGGGAGCTGTTTTTT. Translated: CASSTLLAGDETNTGELFF.

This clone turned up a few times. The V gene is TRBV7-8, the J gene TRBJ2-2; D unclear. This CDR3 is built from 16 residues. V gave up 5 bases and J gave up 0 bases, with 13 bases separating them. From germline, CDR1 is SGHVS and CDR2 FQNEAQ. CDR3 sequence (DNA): TGTGCCAGCAGCGGAGTGACTCCTACGAACACCGGGGAGCTGTTTTTT. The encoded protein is CASSGVTPTNTGELFF.

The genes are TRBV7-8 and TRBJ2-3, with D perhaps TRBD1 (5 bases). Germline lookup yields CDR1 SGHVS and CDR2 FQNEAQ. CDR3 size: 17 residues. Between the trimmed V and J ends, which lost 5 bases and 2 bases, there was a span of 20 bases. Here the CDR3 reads CASSVRSRGRTTDTQYF. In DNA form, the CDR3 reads TGTGCCAGCAGCGTGAGGTCTAGGGGCAGAACCACAGATACGCAGTATTTT.